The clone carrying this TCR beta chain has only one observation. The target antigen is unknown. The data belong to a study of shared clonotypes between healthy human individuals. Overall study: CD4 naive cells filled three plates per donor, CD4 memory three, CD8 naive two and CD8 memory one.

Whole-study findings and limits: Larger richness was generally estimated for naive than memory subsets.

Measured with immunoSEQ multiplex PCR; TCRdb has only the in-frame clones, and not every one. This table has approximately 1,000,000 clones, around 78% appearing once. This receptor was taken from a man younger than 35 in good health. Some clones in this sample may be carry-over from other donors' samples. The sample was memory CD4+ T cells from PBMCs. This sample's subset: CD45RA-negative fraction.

The CDR3 DNA reads TGTGCCAGCAGCGGACAGTGGGACTGGGAGCTGTTTTTT. Its translation is CASSGQWDWELFF. The chain uses TRBV27 and TRBJ2-2, with D perhaps given as TRBD1 or TRBD2 (6 bases each). Trimming left V 6 bases short and J 9 bases short, with 14 bases between. The CDR3 is 13 amino acids. CDR1 is MNHEY and CDR2 is SMNVEV in the germline V gene (reference sequence).